One sample yielded the 13 T cell receptor beta chains listed below, sequenced in a study of T cells after yellow fever vaccination. TCRdb re-analysed the 5' RACE reads in MiXCR, keeping a single row per CDR3 protein. The sample lists some 400,000 distinct CDR3 sequences, around 20% occurring once. The starting material was PBMCs, obtained before the yellow fever booster vaccination. All receptors come from a man between 18 and 35 years old who received the YFV17D yellow fever vaccine.

DNA of the CDR3: TGCGCCAGCAGCTTCCGGGAGCTAGATACGCAGTATTTT. Amino acid sequence: CASSFRELDTQYF. This sequence joins TRBV5-1 and TRBJ2-3, with a possible D match to TRBD2 (6 bases). CDR3 length: 13 residues. Germline V gives CDR1 SGHRS, CDR2 YFSETQ. With 2 bases removed from V and 5 bases from J, the gap between germline ends came to 9 bases.

V and J are TRBV7-3 and TRBJ2-1, with 14 nucleotides matching TRBD2. CDR3 size: 15 residues. Germline CDR1 is SGHTA and CDR2 is FQGTGA. J lost 7 bases, V lost 5 bases, and 4 bases had no gene match. CDR3 in amino acids: CASSMGLAGANEQFF. CDR3 nucleotides: TGTGCCAGCAGCATGGGACTAGCGGGGGCGAATGAGCAGTTCTTC.

This clonotype has more than one count but fewer than ten. This sequence joins TRBV5-1 and TRBJ1-2; 8 positions agree with TRBD1. The CDR3 spans 14 residues. Unmatched junction bases numbered 10, after V lost 4 bases and J lost 8 bases. From germline, CDR1 is SGHRS and CDR2 YFSETQ. The CDR3 coding sequence is TGCGCCAGCAGCCCCGACAGGGGAGATGGGGGCTACACCTTC. Protein sequence: CASSPDRGDGGYTF.

This clonotype has a handful of counts. The V call is TRBV4-3, the J call TRBJ1-1; TRBD1 agrees at 8 bases. From germline, CDR1 is LGHNA and CDR2 YSLEER. This CDR3 spans 18 amino acids. With V trimmed by 1 base and J by 1 base, 11 bases remained unmatched. For the CDR3, the DNA is TGCGCCAGCAGCCAAGCGATTTATTCAGGGGGCACGAACACTGAAGCTTTCTTT. It codes for CASSQAIYSGGTNTEAFF.

This clonotype was observed many times. The DNA of the CDR3 is TGCGCCAGCATGGCTTCTGGGGCCAACGTCCTGACTTTC. It encodes CASMASGANVLTF. V is TRBV10-1 and J is TRBJ2-6, with D unresolved. Trimming took 7 bases from V and 1 from J, leaving 5 bases between them. Germline V gives CDR1 WNHNN, CDR2 SYGVQD (reference sequence). The CDR3 runs 13 residues.

This clonotype was seen repeatedly, ten times or more. The chain joins TRBV4-2 to TRBJ2-4; 9 positions match TRBD2. Germline V CDR1 and CDR2: LGHNA, YNFKEQ. This CDR3 has 17 residues. Unmatched junction bases numbered 15, after V lost 3 bases and J lost 9 bases. The CDR3 nucleotides read TGTGCCAGCAGCCAGGACCTACATAGCGGGGGAGAAAGCATTCAGTACTTC. Its protein product is CASSQDLHSGGESIQYF.

This clonotype was observed a handful of times. This sequence joins TRBV20-1 and TRBJ2-5; possible D gene TRBD2, 6 bases. Trimming removed 2 bases at V and 3 bases at J, with 13 bases between. This CDR3 region has 14 residues. The germline gives CDR1 DFQATT, CDR2 SNEGSKA (reference sequence). The CDR3 loop is CSARSPTSKETQYF. The CDR3 DNA reads TGCAGTGCTAGATCACCTACTAGCAAAGAGACCCAGTACTTC.

The genes are TRBV25-1 and TRBJ2-7; D may match TRBD1 or TRBD2 (5 bases each). V lost 4 bases and J 2 bases, leaving 12 bases between the germline ends. Per the germline V gene, CDR1 is MGHDK and CDR2 is SYGVNS. The CDR3 is made up of 14 amino acids. The CDR3 spells CASSGRGRTYEQYF. The CDR3 bases are TGTGCCAGCAGTGGCCGGGGCAGGACCTACGAGCAGTACTTC.

This clonotype showed up just a few times. The chain is built from TRBV7-8 and TRBJ2-4; D unclear. The V end lost 5 bases, the J end lost 0 bases, and 11 bases lay between the germline ends. The CDR3 extends over 15 amino acids. Germline CDR1 SGHVS, CDR2 FQNEAQ. CDR3 region: CASSPGVLAKNIQYF. CDR3 DNA: TGTGCCAGCAGCCCTGGGGTCTTAGCCAAAAACATTCAGTACTTC.

This clonotype appeared a few times. The V call is TRBV11-2, the J call TRBJ1-3, with D maybe TRBD1 (6 bases). Germline CDR1 and CDR2: SGHAT and FQNNGV. This CDR3 spans 16 amino acids. Trimming took 5 bases from V and 0 from J, leaving 14 bases between them. The CDR3 here is CASSQGGRRSGNTIYF. The CDR3 DNA is TGTGCCAGCAGCCAAGGGGGACGGCGCTCTGGAAACACCATATATTTT. Drawing the rest from reference TRBV11-2 and TRBJ1-3, the complete variable domain is EAGVAQSPRYKIIEKRQSVAFWCNPISGHATLYWYQQILGQGPKLLIQFQNNGVVDDSQLPKDRFSAERLKGVDSTLKIQPAKLEDSAVYLCASSQGGRRSGNTIYFGEGSWLTVV.

In its sample, this clonotype was seen a few times. The J gene is TRBJ2-7, the V gene TRBV5-1; TRBD1 matches 7 bases. Germline V gene sequence: CDR1 SGHRS, CDR2 YFSETQ. This CDR3 is 13 amino acids long. The J segment lost 13 bases and the V segment lost 4 bases, leaving 14 bases of the junction unmatched. CDR3 loop: CASSTGDRSQQYF. CDR3 nucleotide sequence: TGCGCCAGCAGCACCGGGGACAGAAGTCAACAATACTTC.

This clonotype has only a few counts. The CDR3 coding sequence is TGTGCCAGCTCACCAAGGTCACAGGGCGGGGGTCAGCCCCAGCATTTT. Translated: CASSPRSQGGGQPQHF. The V call is TRBV18, the J call TRBJ1-5, with TRBD1 as a possible D gene (6 bases). The CDR3 covers 16 residues. Germline V gene sequence: CDR1 KGHSH, CDR2 LQKENI. The ends were cut back, 2 bases at V and 6 bases at J, with 17 bases in the middle.

This clonotype was seen more than once but under ten times. V is TRBV4-1 and J is TRBJ1-3; tentative D call: TRBD1 (5 bases). This CDR3 region has 15 residues. V gave up 1 base and J gave up 2 bases, with 9 bases separating them. The germline V gene encodes CDR1 MGHRA and CDR2 YSYEKL. CDR3 bases: TGCGCCAGCAGCCAAGGTCCCAGGGCTGGAAACACCATATATTTT. This gives the protein CASSQGPRAGNTIYF.